These 19 T cell receptor beta chains share one sample of origin, sequenced in a study of cytomegalovirus exposure and HLA in healthy donors. With 60 Vbeta and 13 Jbeta primers, the PCR was carried out. Profiled with immunoSEQ multiplex PCR; TCRdb holds only in-frame clones, not every one. The table has about 120,000 clones, about 80% seen once. Sequenced: PBMCs. The source of these receptors is a woman aged 18-29 years in good health and CMV-seronegative.

This chain connects TRBV7-2 to TRBJ2-5; 8 bases agree with TRBD2. The V gene end was trimmed by 6 bases and the J gene end by 1 base; junction bases not matched to a gene: 10. This CDR3 spans 16 amino acids. Germline CDR1 and CDR2: SGHTA and FQGNSA. Written as DNA, the CDR3 is TGTGCCAGCAGGTTGGAAGGGACTAGGCTCCAAGAGACCCAGTACTTC. Its translation is CASRLEGTRLQETQYF.

The CDR3, as DNA: TGCGCCAGCAGCTGGGGACTTCTGAACTCCTACAATGAGCAGTTCTTC. Translated, it gives CASSWGLLNSYNEQFF. This chain uses TRBV5-1 with TRBJ2-1, with D possibly being TRBD2 (6 bases). The V gene's germline CDR1 is SGHRS and CDR2 YFSETQ. Trimming shortened V by 3 bases and J by 0 bases, and 13 bases separated the two germline ends. The CDR3 has 16 residues. Filled out from reference TRBV5-1 and TRBJ2-1, the complete variable domain reads KAGVTQTPRYLIKTRGQQVTLSCSPISGHRSVSWYQQTPGQGLQFLFEYFSETQRNKGNFPGRFSGRQFSNSRSEMNVSTLELGDSALYLCASSWGLLNSYNEQFFGPGTRLTVL.

The chain combines TRBV7-9 with TRBJ1-2, with 10 bases aligning to TRBD1. V shed 2 bases and J 6 bases; nucleotides not matched to a gene: 3. This CDR3 spans 14 amino acids. Germline V gives CDR1 SEHNR, CDR2 FQNEAQ (reference sequence). The CDR3 sequence is CASSLPTGGDGYTF. The DNA for the CDR3 is TGTGCCAGCAGCTTACCGACAGGGGGCGATGGCTACACCTTC.

The V call is TRBV27, the J call TRBJ1-1, with D perhaps TRBD1 (6 bases). V lost 1 base and J lost 7, with 13 bases in between. CDR1 and CDR2 from the germline V gene are MNHEY and SMNVEV (reference sequence). This CDR3 comprises 14 residues. The CDR3 nucleotides read TGTGCCAGCAGTTTATGGTCAGGGGAAGGTGAAGCTTTCTTT. It yields the protein CASSLWSGEGEAFF.

This clone was seen once. CDR3 sequence: CASSTGQVLPEAFF. CDR3 nucleotide sequence: TGTGCCAGCTCAACCGGACAGGTATTGCCTGAAGCTTTCTTT. The chain uses TRBV18 and TRBJ1-1, with 7 positions matching TRBD1. V lost 5 bases to trimming and J lost 6 bases; unmatched junction nucleotides: 9. CDR3 size: 14 residues. From germline, CDR1 is KGHSH and CDR2 LQKENI.

V and J are TRBV2 and TRBJ2-7; perhaps TRBD2 as D (5 bases). The V and J ends lost 3 bases and 6 bases respectively, with 15 bases between them. The CDR3 is 14 amino acids. The V gene's germline CDR1 is SNHLY and CDR2 FYNNEI. In nucleotides, the CDR3 is TGTGCCAGCAGTGACCGGGATAAAATTGGCGAGCAGTACTTC. It specifies CASSDRDKIGEQYF. The whole variable domain, remainder taken from reference TRBV2 and TRBJ2-7, is EPEVTQTPSHQVTQMGQEVILRCVPISNHLYFYWYRQILGQKVEFLVSFYNNEISEKSEIFDDQFSVERPDGSNFTLKIRSTKLEDSAMYFCASSDRDKIGEQYFGPGTRLTVT.

This clone was recorded a few times. The rearrangement links TRBV5-1 to TRBJ1-2, with 10 bases identical to TRBD1. CDR1 and CDR2 (germline): SGHRS, YFSETQ. The CDR3 is 15 amino acids. V gave up 4 bases and J gave up 4 bases; unmatched junction bases: 7. The chain's CDR3 is CASSPIRDRGYGYTF. DNA for the CDR3: TGCGCCAGCAGCCCTATAAGGGACAGGGGCTATGGCTACACCTTC.

The chain employs TRBV7-9 and TRBJ2-7; 11 bases align to TRBD1. V lost 4 bases and J lost 5; bases outside the gene matches: 7. In germline, CDR1 is SEHNR, CDR2 FQNEAQ (reference sequence). The CDR3 sequence is 15 residues long. CDR3 DNA: TGTGCCAGCAGCTCAACGGGACAGGGGGTACACGAGCAGTACTTC. It encodes CASSSTGQGVHEQYF. The variable domain in full, with the rest retrieved from reference TRBV7-9 and TRBJ2-7, is DTGVSQNPRHKITKRGQNVTFRCDPISEHNRLYWYRQTLGQGPEFLTYFQNEAQLEKSRLLSDRFSAERPKGSFSTLEIQRTEQGDSAMYLCASSSTGQGVHEQYFGPGTRLTVT.

This chain connects TRBV7-9 to TRBJ2-5; tentative D call: TRBD1 (7 bases). The end of the DNA fits TRBJ2-7 better, so the J call may be wrong. This CDR3 is 14 amino acids long. Germline V CDR1 and CDR2: SEHNR, FQNEAQ (reference sequence). The CDR3 sequence is CASSFAWGDSEQYF. The DNA of the CDR3 is TGTGCCAGCAGCTTCGCGTGGGGGGACAGCGAGCAGTACTTC.

The chain links TRBV20-1 to TRBJ2-1; D is ambiguous. This CDR3 has 11 amino acids. Deletions cut 5 bases from V and 8 bases from J, with 10 bases between. CDR1 DFQATT and CDR2 SNEGSKA come from the germline V gene (reference sequence). The CDR3 bases are TGCAGTGCTGCTTTAGAATATGAGCAGTTCTTC. Amino acids: CSAALEYEQFF.

The V call is TRBV13, the J call TRBJ1-1, with no clear D. Trimming stripped 0 bases from V and 4 bases from J, with 9 bases between. This CDR3 is 14 amino acids long. The germline gives CDR1 PRHDT, CDR2 FYEKMQ (reference sequence). The CDR3 DNA reads TGTGCCAGCAGCTTAGGCCGTGGGAGCACTGAAGCTTTCTTT. This codes for CASSLGRGSTEAFF.

This sequence joins TRBV7-8 and TRBJ1-1, with 9 bases matching TRBD1. CDR3 length: 15 amino acids. In germline, CDR1 is SGHVS, CDR2 FQNEAQ. V shed 3 bases and J 2 bases; nucleotides not matched to a gene: 4. This chain's CDR3 is CASSLTGGFNTEAFF. In DNA, the CDR3 is TGTGCCAGCAGCTTGACAGGGGGTTTTAACACTGAAGCTTTCTTT. The variable domain in full, completed from reference TRBV7-8 and TRBJ1-1, reads GAGVSQSPRYKVAKRGQDVALRCDPISGHVSLFWYQQALGQGPEFLTYFQNEAQLDKSGLPSDRFFAERPEGSVSTLKIQRTQQEDSAVYLCASSLTGGFNTEAFFGQGTRLTVV.

Concerning this clone: The germline gene is not matched at one end of the junction; a read error may be the cause. The chain carries TRBV2 and TRBJ2-7, with 8 bases aligning to TRBD2. The CDR3 has 12 residues. CDR1 is SNHLY, CDR2 FYNNEI, per germline. Here the CDR3 DNA reads TGTGCCAGCAGTGTAACAATTCCAGCGGGAGACTTC. It yields the protein CASSVTIPAGDF.

As regards this clone: The same CDR3 also results from other DNA sequences found in this sample. V is TRBV5-1 and J is TRBJ1-1; weak D call: TRBD1 (5 bases). The V gene's germline CDR1 is SGHRS and CDR2 YFSETQ. The CDR3 is 13 amino acids. V was trimmed by 2 bases and J by 0 bases, leaving 5 bases between them. Here the CDR3 DNA reads TGCGCCAGCAGCTTAGGGGTGAACACTGAAGCTTTCTTT. It translates to CASSLGVNTEAFF.

The J gene is TRBJ2-7, the V gene TRBV19, with 10 positions matching TRBD1. V trimming: 10 bases; J trimming: 5 bases; junction bases outside the gene matches: 5. The CDR3 extends over 12 amino acids. Germline lookup yields CDR1 LNHDA and CDR2 SQIVND (reference sequence). The CDR3 sequence is CATRQGANEQYF. For the CDR3, the DNA is TGTGCCACCCGACAGGGGGCGAACGAGCAGTACTTC.

V gene TRBV21-1 combines with J gene TRBJ1-2; the D call TRBD1 from the table was never checked on the DNA. TRBV21-1 corresponds to a pseudogene. The CDR3 covers 17 residues. The CDR3 nucleotides are TGTGCCACCCTAACCGGGACAGGGTATCATCTGAACTATGGCTACACCTTC. This sequence encodes CATLTGTGYHLNYGYTF.

This clone was detected only a few times. V gene TRBV19 combines with J gene TRBJ1-2; the D gene is possibly TRBD1 (5 bases). With 3 bases removed from V and 2 bases from J, the gap between germline ends came to 7 bases. The germline gives CDR1 LNHDA, CDR2 SQIVND (reference sequence). The CDR3 covers 13 residues. The CDR3 loop is CASSMRQNYGYTF. CDR3 DNA: TGTGCCAGTAGTATGAGACAGAACTATGGCTACACCTTC. Looking up the rest from reference TRBV19 and TRBJ1-2 gives the full variable domain: DGGITQSPKYLFRKEGQNVTLSCEQNLNHDAMYWYRQDPGQGLRLIYYSQIVNDFQKGDIAEGYSVSREKKESFPLTVTSAQKNPTAFYLCASSMRQNYGYTFGSGTRLTVV.

V gene TRBV9 combines with J gene TRBJ2-3; TRBD1 matches 7 bases. Looked up from germline, CDR1 is SGDLS and CDR2 is YYNGEE. Trimming took 2 bases from V and 1 from J; bases not matched to a gene: 4. The CDR3 has 15 residues. CDR3 region: CASSVSDRRTDTQYF. CDR3 bases: TGTGCCAGCAGCGTTTCGGACAGGCGCACAGATACGCAGTATTTT.

This sequence joins TRBV19 and TRBJ2-2; possibly TRBD2 for D (5 bases). The CDR3 covers 16 residues. Germline CDR1 LNHDA, CDR2 SQIVND (reference sequence). Trimming cost V 3 bases and J 3 bases, with 14 bases left between them. The CDR3 spells CASSIVTDGDTGELFF. In nucleotides, the CDR3 is TGTGCCAGTAGTATTGTCACGGACGGGGACACCGGGGAGCTGTTTTTT.